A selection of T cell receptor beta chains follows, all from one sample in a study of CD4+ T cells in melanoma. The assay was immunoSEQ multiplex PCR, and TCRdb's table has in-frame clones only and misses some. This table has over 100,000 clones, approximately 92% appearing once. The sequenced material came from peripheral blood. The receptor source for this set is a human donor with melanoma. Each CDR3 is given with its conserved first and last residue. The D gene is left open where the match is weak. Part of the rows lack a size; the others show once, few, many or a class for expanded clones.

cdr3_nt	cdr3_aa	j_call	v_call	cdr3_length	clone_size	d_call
TGTGCCAGCAGCTTAGCCGGGACAGGGGGCTTCGAGCAGTACTTC	CASSLAGTGGFEQYF	TRBJ2-7	TRBV7-2	15	-	TRBD1
TGTGCCAGCAGCTTAATGCGGGGGGGCTCCTACAATGAGCAGTTCTTC	CASSLMRGGSYNEQFF	TRBJ2-1	TRBV7-9	16	-	TRBD2
TGTGCCACGGGCTTTTATAATTCACCCCTCCACTTT	CATGFYNSPLHF	TRBJ1-6	TRBV27	12	few	-
TGCGCCAGCAGCCAATTGACAGGGGGCCGTGGCTACACCTTC	CASSQLTGGRGYTF	TRBJ1-2	TRBV4-1	14	-	TRBD1
TGTGCCAGCAGGGCGGGGGGCCTGAAACTAGCCAAAAACATTCAGTACTTC	CASRAGGLKLAKNIQYF	TRBJ2-4	TRBV7-8	17	-	TRBD2
TGTGCCAGCAGCGGCGGACTAGCGTCGGAGACCCAGTACTTC	CASSGGLASETQYF	TRBJ2-5	TRBV9	14	-	TRBD2
TGTGCCAGTAGTAGCCAGACATCCACCGGGGAGCTGTTTTTT	CASSSQTSTGELFF	TRBJ2-2	TRBV19	14	once	-
TGTGCCAGCAGTCGGGGCTTTAACAGGGGGCTCGGGGAGCAGTACTTC	CASSRGFNRGLGEQYF	TRBJ2-7	TRBV27	16	-	TRBD1
TGTGCCAGCTCACCGCTCACAGATCAAGAGACCCAGTACTTC	CASSPLTDQETQYF	TRBJ2-5	TRBV18	14	-	-
TGTGCCAGCAGCTTGCGGACAGGGGGTAATGAGCAGTTCTTC	CASSLRTGGNEQFF	TRBJ2-1	TRBV5-4	14	-	TRBD1
TGTGCCACCAGCAGAGGAGATGAACGCCTAGAGACCCAGTACTTC	CATSRGDERLETQYF	TRBJ2-5	TRBV15	15	-	-
TGTGCCAGCAGTTTATCTCGAGGGGGCTTCACTGAAGCTTTCTTT	CASSLSRGGFTEAFF	TRBJ1-1	TRBV27	15	-	TRBD1
TGTGCCAGCGGGACCTACAGGGGGCACCATGAAAAACTGTTTTTT	CASGTYRGHHEKLFF	TRBJ1-4	TRBV27	15	-	TRBD1
TGTGCCAGCAGCGTTGCAGCGGGGGGTCTGTACGAGCAGTACTTC	CASSVAAGGLYEQYF	TRBJ2-7	TRBV9	15	-	TRBD2
TGTGCCAGCAGTTTATCAGTCCCAGACTATGGCTACACCTTC	CASSLSVPDYGYTF	TRBJ1-2	TRBV28	14	-	-
TGTGCCACCAGCAGAGACCGGGACACCCCCTACGAGCAGTACTTC	CATSRDRDTPYEQYF	TRBJ2-7	TRBV15	15	-	-
TGTGCCAGCAGCTTAACAATGCAGGGTCTCGAGCAGTACTTC	CASSLTMQGLEQYF	TRBJ2-7	TRBV6-5	14	-	-
TGTGCCAGCAGCCGGCCCGCACAGGGACCCCCATATCAGCCCCAGCATTTT	CASSRPAQGPPYQPQHF	TRBJ1-5	TRBV5-8	17	-	-
TGTGCCAGTGGACAGGGGGCATACGAGCAGTACTTC	CASGQGAYEQYF	TRBJ2-7	TRBV7-9	12	-	TRBD1
TGTGCCAGCAGCTTGTCAGATACGCAGTATTTT	CASSLSDTQYF	TRBJ2-3	TRBV5-4	11	-	-
TGTGCCAGCAGCTTGGTGTGGAAATCGACTACGCAGTATTTT	CASSLVWKSTTQYF	TRBJ2-3	TRBV5-4	14	-	-
TGTGCCAGTAGTGCACGGCTAAAATACTCGGGGGGCACCGGGGAGCTGTTTTTT	CASSARLKYSGGTGELFF	TRBJ2-2	TRBV19	18	-	TRBD2
TGTGCCAGCAGCACGCCGGGACTAGCTCTACACTCTGGGGCCAACGTCCTGACTTTC	CASSTPGLALHSGANVLTF	TRBJ2-6	TRBV7-2	19	-	TRBD2
TGTGCCAGCAGCTCGTACAGGAGAGGAAACACCGGGGAGCTGTTTTTT	CASSSYRRGNTGELFF	TRBJ2-2	TRBV5-5	16	-	-
TGCGCCAGCAGCCCAGGGGGTCGTGGCAATCAGCCCCAGCATTTT	CASSPGGRGNQPQHF	TRBJ1-5	TRBV5-1	15	once	TRBD1
TGCAGCGTGGACCCTTTGAACACTGAAGCTTTCTTT	CSVDPLNTEAFF	TRBJ1-1	TRBV29-1	12	-	-
TGCGCCAGCAGCCCCGGTCCGGGAAACACCATATATTTT	CASSPGPGNTIYF	TRBJ1-3	TRBV5-1	13	-	-
TGTGCCAGCAGCTTTGGGCAGGGGGCTTGGGATACGCAGTATTTT	CASSFGQGAWDTQYF	TRBJ2-3	TRBV5-6	15	-	TRBD1
TGCAGCGTGACTTCAGGGGGCGGTCAGCCCCAGCATTTT	CSVTSGGGQPQHF	TRBJ1-5	TRBV29-1	13	-	TRBD1
TGTGCCAGCAGTTCGGACAGGGCCAACTATGGCTACACCTTC	CASSSDRANYGYTF	TRBJ1-2	TRBV28	14	-	TRBD1
TGTGCCAGCAGCCCGACAGGGGGTCTCTACGAGCAGTACTTC	CASSPTGGLYEQYF	TRBJ2-7	TRBV27	14	-	TRBD1
TGTGCCATCAGTGAAACCGGGACTAACTCCTACGAGCAGTACTTC	CAISETGTNSYEQYF	TRBJ2-7	TRBV10-3	15	-	TRBD2
TGTGCCAGCAGCACCGAAGCGGGGGGGTACAATGAGCAGTTCTTC	CASSTEAGGYNEQFF	TRBJ2-1	TRBV7-6	15	-	TRBD2
TGTGCCAGCAGCTTCCAAGAGACCCAGTACTTC	CASSFQETQYF	TRBJ2-5	TRBV5-6	11	-	-
TGTGCCAGCAGCGTAGGGGGTTCACAGGATTCACCCCTCCACTTT	CASSVGGSQDSPLHF	TRBJ1-6	TRBV9	15	-	-
TGTGCCAGTAGTAATCAGGGAACCAAAAACATTCAGTACTTC	CASSNQGTKNIQYF	TRBJ2-4	TRBV19	14	few	-
TGTGCCAGCAGCTTAGGCCCCTGGCAGGGGATCTATGGCTACACCTTC	CASSLGPWQGIYGYTF	TRBJ1-2	TRBV7-8	16	-	-
TGTGCCAGCAGCGACGATATCAGGGACCCTAATGAAAAACTGTTTTTT	CASSDDIRDPNEKLFF	TRBJ1-4	TRBV9	16	once	-
TGTGCCAGCAGCTTGGGACAGGGGTTGGGGACCCAGTACTTC	CASSLGQGLGTQYF	TRBJ2-5	TRBV11-3	14	-	TRBD1
TGTGCCAGCAAAAAGGGGGCTCTAGGAGAGACCCAGTACTTC	CASKKGALGETQYF	TRBJ2-5	TRBV27	14	-	TRBD1
TGTGCCAGTAGTATAGCGTCGCAGCAGGGCTACGAGCAGTACTTC	CASSIASQQGYEQYF	TRBJ2-7	TRBV19	15	-	-
TGTGCCAGCAGCGTAGTAGCAGGGCCGGTTTACGAGCAGTACTTC	CASSVVAGPVYEQYF	TRBJ2-7	TRBV9	15	-	-
TGTGCCAGCAGTTTGTCGACTAGCACAGATACGCAGTATTTT	CASSLSTSTDTQYF	TRBJ2-3	TRBV27	14	once	-
TGCAGCGTTGAAGATCCGGACGGCTATGGCTACACCTTC	CSVEDPDGYGYTF	TRBJ1-2	TRBV29-1	13	-	-
TGTGCCACCAGCAGAGTCCCGGGCAGGGGGACTCCAACTAATGAAAAACTGTTTTTT	CATSRVPGRGTPTNEKLFF	TRBJ1-4	TRBV15	19	once	TRBD1
TGTGCCAGCAGCCAAGACATAAACACTGAAGCTTTCTTT	CASSQDINTEAFF	TRBJ1-1	TRBV5-4	13	-	-
TGTGCCAGCAGCCCACTCGGGGCTGGGGGACTGCGGGAGACCCAGTACTTC	CASSPLGAGGLRETQYF	TRBJ2-5	TRBV14	17	-	-
TGTGCCATCAGTGACTCAGGGGGCGCCTCCTACGAGCAGTACTTC	CAISDSGGASYEQYF	TRBJ2-7	TRBV10-3	15	-	TRBD1
TGTGCCAGCTCACCAATCCTACTAGCGGGGGGTACGGATACGCAGTATTTT	CASSPILLAGGTDTQYF	TRBJ2-3	TRBV18	17	-	TRBD2
TGTGCCAGCAGCTCGCAGGGGAACTATGGCTACACCTTC	CASSSQGNYGYTF	TRBJ1-2	TRBV6-6	13	-	-
TGTGCCAGTAGTATAGGAACAGGCCCCCAGCATTTT	CASSIGTGPQHF	TRBJ1-5	TRBV19	12	-	-
TGTGCCAGCCGGGGGGGGCGTATGCAGTACTTC	CASRGGRMQYF	TRBJ2-7	TRBV6-5	11	-	TRBD2
TGTGCCAGCAGTGGATATAGCGGGATCACAGATACGCAGTATTTT	CASSGYSGITDTQYF	TRBJ2-3	TRBV25-1	15	-	TRBD2
TGTGCCAGTAGTATAAGGACAGGGTACAATGAGCAGTTCTTC	CASSIRTGYNEQFF	TRBJ2-1	TRBV19	14	-	TRBD1
TGCGCCAGCAGCCCCTGGGGCGGGAACACTGAAGCTTTCTTT	CASSPWGGNTEAFF	TRBJ1-1	TRBV5-1	14	-	-